These 18 T cell receptor beta chains originate from one sample sequenced in a study of blood T cell repertoires in COVID-19. TCRdb's table, derived via immunoSEQ multiplex PCR, lists solely in-frame clones and lacks some. The table includes about 60,000 clones, around 88% detected once. The sequencing input was peripheral blood. All receptors come from a man in his sixties with acute or convalescent COVID-19.

V and J are TRBV29-1 and TRBJ1-1; a possible D gene is TRBD1 (5 bases). V was cut by 5 bases and J by 5 bases, with 15 bases left in between. CDR1 and CDR2 (germline): SQVTM, ANQGSEA. This CDR3 spans 13 amino acids. This chain's CDR3 is CSVNRGGDTEAFF. CDR3 coding DNA: TGCAGCGTTAACCGGGGGGGAGATACTGAAGCTTTCTTT.

J is TRBJ1-2 and V is TRBV28, with 8 bases aligning to TRBD1. The CDR3 spans 14 residues. The germline V gene encodes CDR1 MDHEN and CDR2 SYDVKM. V gave up 4 bases and J gave up 8 bases; unmatched junction bases: 9. The CDR3 loop is CASSSGTGLRGYTF. The CDR3 nucleotides are TGTGCCAGCAGTTCCGGGACAGGTTTGCGGGGCTACACCTTC.

This clone appeared once. The rearrangement links TRBV2 to TRBJ2-3; 9 nucleotides agree with TRBD1. Germline CDR1 and CDR2: SNHLY and FYNNEI. CDR3 length: 14 residues. V shed 6 bases, J shed 2 bases, and the junction held 3 bases outside the gene matches. CDR3 region: CASSGQGNTDTQYF. CDR3 in DNA: TGTGCCAGCAGCGGACAGGGGAACACAGATACGCAGTATTTT.

Here the CDR3 reads CASNGETGSNQPQHF. CDR3 in DNA: TGTGCCAGCAACGGTGAGACAGGGTCCAATCAGCCCCAGCATTTT. The rearrangement links TRBV28 to TRBJ1-5; 7 bases map to TRBD1. CDR1 is MDHEN, CDR2 SYDVKM, per germline. This CDR3 is built from 15 residues. V lost 7 bases, J lost 3 bases, and 9 bases stayed unmatched.

J is TRBJ1-2 and V is TRBV6-5, with D uncertain. From germline, CDR1 is MNHEY and CDR2 SVGAGI. This CDR3 spans 13 amino acids. Trimming removed 6 bases from V and 2 bases from J, with 10 bases in between. CDR3 coding DNA: TGTGCCAGCAGAGAGAGCGCGAACTATGGCTACACCTTC. Amino acids: CASRESANYGYTF.

The chain joins TRBV2 to TRBJ1-6; D unresolved. Between the trimmed V and J ends, which lost 4 bases and 7 bases, there was a span of 11 bases. The germline V gene has CDR1 SNHLY and CDR2 FYNNEI. This CDR3 comprises 14 residues. CDR3 DNA sequence: TGTGCCAGCAGTGCGGGGTCGGGGAATTCACCCCTCCACTTT. Protein product: CASSAGSGNSPLHF.

This chain connects TRBV7-8 to TRBJ2-2; D may be TRBD2 (5 bases). V lost 0 bases and J lost 4, with 9 bases in between. The germline CDR1 and CDR2 sequences are SGHVS and FQNEAQ. The CDR3 loop spans 15 amino acids. The CDR3, as DNA: TGTGCCAGCAGCTTAGCCGGGGTATCCACCGGGGAGCTGTTTTTT. It is translated as CASSLAGVSTGELFF.

The table lists this clone with many counts. The rearrangement joins TRBV6-1 to TRBJ2-7; D is perhaps TRBD2 (6 bases). Trimming cost V 4 bases and J 1 base, with 17 bases left between them. The germline gives CDR1 MNHNS, CDR2 SASEGT. The CDR3 spans 16 residues. CDR3 in amino acids: CASSGIMGGKSYEQYF. In DNA, the CDR3 is TGTGCCAGCAGTGGGATTATGGGCGGGAAGTCCTACGAGCAGTACTTC.

This rearrangement joins TRBV14 to TRBJ1-2, with 11 bases lining up with TRBD1. Trimming cost V 1 base and J 3 bases; bases outside gene matches: 1. This CDR3 contains 15 residues. Germline V CDR1 and CDR2: SGHDN, FVKESK. CDR3 DNA: TGTGCCAGCAGCCAAGCGGGACAGGGGGACTATGGCTACACCTTC. This encodes CASSQAGQGDYGYTF.

The J gene is TRBJ2-2, the V gene TRBV19; no reliable D call. V lost 6 bases to trimming and J lost 2 bases, with 4 bases between them. Per the germline V gene, CDR1 is LNHDA and CDR2 is SQIVND (reference sequence). The CDR3 is 12 amino acids. DNA of the CDR3: TGTGCCAGTAGCATTAACACCGGGGAGCTGTTTTTT. Protein product: CASSINTGELFF.

V and J are TRBV27 and TRBJ1-4; the match to TRBD1 covers 7 bases. V trimming: 3 bases; J trimming: 8 bases; junction bases outside the gene matches: 0. Germline lookup yields CDR1 MNHEY and CDR2 SMNVEV (reference sequence). The CDR3 is 12 residues long. In DNA, the CDR3 is TGTGCCAGCAGTTTCAGGGGGGAAAAACTGTTTTTT. This encodes CASSFRGEKLFF.

The gene calls are TRBV18 and TRBJ1-4; 11 bases agree with TRBD1. V lost 6 bases and J lost 3; bases outside the gene matches: 6. Germline CDR1 reads KGHSH; CDR2 reads LQKENI. The CDR3 runs to 16 residues. The DNA for the CDR3 is TGTGCCAGCTCTTCCGGGACAGGGGGATCTAATGAAAAACTGTTTTTT. Its translation is CASSSGTGGSNEKLFF.

The V call is TRBV28, the J call TRBJ2-2; no definite D call. Germline V gene lookup returns CDR1 MDHEN and CDR2 SYDVKM. This CDR3 region has 18 residues. V was pared by 7 bases and J by 3 bases, with 24 bases between. In DNA, the CDR3 is TGTGCCAGCAACCCTACCCTGATCTCAAATTTATACACCGGGGAGCTGTTTTTT. Translated, it gives CASNPTLISNLYTGELFF.

The V gene is TRBV20-1, the J gene TRBJ1-3; no definite D call. The CDR3 loop spans 13 amino acids. V lost 3 bases and J lost 2, with 8 bases in between. Germline loops: CDR1 DFQATT, CDR2 SNEGSKA (reference sequence). The CDR3 bases are TGCAGTGCTAGTCAAGCGGCTGGAAACACCATATATTTT. This gives the protein CSASQAAGNTIYF.

This clone was counted between two and nine times. V and J are TRBV6-5 and TRBJ1-1; 7 bases line up with TRBD1. From germline, CDR1 is MNHEY and CDR2 SVGAGI. The CDR3 spans 15 residues. Trimming at V came to 6 bases and at J to 1 base, leaving 8 bases not matched to a gene. CDR3 in amino acids: CASRGPGQRNTEAFF. DNA for the CDR3: TGTGCCAGCAGGGGCCCGGGACAGAGGAACACTGAAGCTTTCTTT.

This chain uses TRBV28 with TRBJ2-6, with a tentative D call TRBD1 (6 bases). Trimming stripped 8 bases from V and 4 bases from J, with 12 bases between. The CDR3 extends over 14 amino acids. Germline lookup yields CDR1 MDHEN and CDR2 SYDVKM. CDR3 loop: CASGRGSGANVLTF. Written as DNA, the CDR3 is TGTGCCAGCGGTAGGGGGTCCGGGGCCAACGTCCTGACTTTC.

V is TRBV4-1 and J is TRBJ1-1; a possible D gene is TRBD1 (6 bases). The germline V and J ends were trimmed by 1 base and 1 base, with 10 bases remaining between them. The germline CDR1 and CDR2 sequences are MGHRA and YSYEKL. CDR3 length: 15 amino acids. Here the CDR3 DNA reads TGCGCCAGCAGCCAAGGATGGACAGCGAACACTGAAGCTTTCTTT. It codes for CASSQGWTANTEAFF.

V gene TRBV15 combines with J gene TRBJ1-2; TRBD1 agrees at 7 bases. CDR3 length: 16 residues. J lost 2 bases, V lost 0 bases, and 6 bases had no gene match. Germline lookup yields CDR1 LNHNV and CDR2 YYDKDF (reference sequence). The CDR3 bases are TGTGCCACCAGCAGAGATCGGGTAGGGGGCAACTATGGCTACACCTTC. It yields the protein CATSRDRVGGNYGYTF.